The clone carrying this TCR beta chain was observed many times. Other DNA sequences of this sample code for an identical CDR3. Deletions cut 4 bases from V and 0 bases from J, with 13 bases between. Germline CDR1 SGHRS, CDR2 YFSETQ. The CDR3 extends over 15 amino acids. The data originate from a study of beta chain features in type 1 diabetes. Expressed TCRB transcripts were sequenced because the isolated RNA had all been reverse transcribed beforehand. Libraries were prepared by immunoSEQ multiplex PCR; TCRdb keeps only in-frame clonotypes and omits some of them. The sample contains roughly 150,000 clones, around 10% of which appear only once.

The receptor was derived from a young man in good health. This sequence joins TRBV5-1 and TRBJ1-1; D ambiguous. The sequenced sample consisted of central memory CD4+ T cells from blood. The CDR3 here is CASSPRGEMNTEAFF. For the CDR3, the DNA is TGCGCCAGCAGCCCCCGGGGAGAGATGAACACTGAAGCTTTCTTT.